This TCR beta chain was sequenced for a study of cytotoxic CD8 clonotypes in ibrutinib-treated CLL. Whole-study context: Response samples were drawn at a median of around 12 months of treatment, range 6 to 36.

Assay used: immunoSEQ multiplex PCR; TCRdb lists only in-frame clones, some missing. The sample carries 57,000 or so clones, 50% to 70% recorded once. A note on this clone: The antigen is unknown.

V was cut by 1 base and J by 2 bases, with 12 bases left in between. Germline assignment: CDR1 SGHRS and CDR2 YFSETQ. The CDR3 runs to 15 residues. Study-level points and caveats: Treatment left the uncommon public clonotypes either contracted or stable in frequency. Whereas clonality rose at ibrutinib response, it declined toward baseline at progression.

The chain has TRBV5-1 and TRBJ2-5; perhaps TRBD1 as D (6 bases). This TCR was recovered from a human donor with chronic lymphocytic leukemia. The source material was PBMCs, sampled at disease progression, from a patient treated with ibrutinib. For the CDR3, the DNA is TGCGCCAGCAGCTTGTCCGGGACAACACAAGAGACCCAGTACTTC. Translated, it gives CASSLSGTTQETQYF.